This T cell receptor beta chain appears in the sequencing data of a study of Ad26.COV2.S vaccination and SARS-CoV-2 variants. Turning to the study itself: Each vaccinee took Ad26.COV2.S intramuscularly, once or twice 56 days apart. Broader study findings: Non-spike TCR breadth was similar in vaccine and placebo recipients.

Treatment noted: over 15 received Ad26.COV2.S at low or high dose, single or two shots; roughly 5 received placebo; per-sample allocation not given. Day 63 following the first vaccine or placebo injection was when the samples were taken. Details on this clone: Its antigen remains unknown.

Assay used: immunoSEQ multiplex PCR; TCRdb lists only in-frame clones, some missing. Seen here are fewer than 400,000 clones, around nine tenths observed once, and the top ten hold approximately 3.7%. CDR3 size: 13 residues. Per the germline V gene, CDR1 is SGHDN and CDR2 is FVKESK. V was clipped by 1 base and J by 8 bases, with 10 bases between them. Sequenced material: peripheral blood, taken in a trial of Ad26.COV2.S vaccine versus placebo. This clonotype was obtained from a person aged 18 to 65 who received the Ad26.COV2.S COVID-19 vaccine or a placebo. V and J are TRBV14 and TRBJ2-3; D is ambiguous. Here the CDR3 reads CASSQGDVGTQYF. CDR3 in DNA: TGTGCCAGCAGCCAAGGGGATGTGGGTACGCAGTATTTT.